The 23 T cell receptor beta chains reported below all come from one sample, sequenced in a study of graft-versus-host responses after intestinal transplantation. These TCRs' antigens remain unknown. Method: immunoSEQ multiplex PCR; TCRdb's copy keeps in-frame clones and lacks some. This sample has 96,000 or so clones, with 80% to 95% found just once. The sample here was unstimulated CD4+ T cells sorted from spleen or lymph node cells, taken before intestinal transplant. These receptors originate from a human donor who received an intestinal transplant.

The V call is TRBV5-1, the J call TRBJ2-1; 9 bases fit TRBD2. In germline, CDR1 is SGHRS, CDR2 YFSETQ. This CDR3 is built from 14 residues. Unmatched junction bases numbered 7, after V lost 5 bases and J lost 7 bases. DNA of the CDR3: TGCGCCAGCAGTAGGCGGGGGGGTGGGAATGAGCAGTTCTTC. Residues: CASSRRGGGNEQFF.

The chain employs TRBV6-1 and TRBJ1-5, with D possibly being TRBD1 (6 bases). Germline V CDR1 and CDR2: MNHNS, SASEGT. CDR3 length equals 15 residues. Trimming pared 8 bases from V and 0 bases from J, leaving 14 bases between. The CDR3 bases are TGTGCCAGCCGACTAGGGGGGGATAGCAATCAGCCCCAGCATTTT. This codes for CASRLGGDSNQPQHF.

This chain links TRBV30 with TRBJ2-3, with TRBD2 matching 10 bases. The CDR3 consists of 14 residues. From germline, CDR1 is GTSNPN and CDR2 SVGIG (reference sequence). The junction had 4 bases not matched to a gene; V was cut back by 2 bases and J by 5 bases. The CDR3 loop is CAWSKRLAGDTQYF. The CDR3 DNA reads as TGTGCCTGGAGTAAGAGACTAGCGGGAGATACGCAGTATTTT.

The chain uses TRBV5-1 and TRBJ2-5; TRBD2 matches at 9 bases. The CDR3 runs to 16 residues. Germline V CDR1 and CDR2: SGHRS, YFSETQ. V lost 0 bases to trimming and J lost 2 bases; unmatched junction nucleotides: 5. The chain's CDR3 is CASSLVSGSGQETQYF. The DNA for the CDR3 is TGCGCCAGCAGCTTGGTTAGCGGGAGTGGGCAAGAGACCCAGTACTTC.

The chain combines TRBV10-1 with TRBJ2-5; 9 positions match TRBD2. The CDR3 is made up of 14 amino acids. CDR1 is WNHNN, CDR2 SYGVQD, per germline (reference sequence). Trimming took 9 bases from V and 5 from J; bases not matched to a gene: 10. The CDR3 DNA is TGCGCCAGTAATGCTGGGACTAGCCGTGAGACCCAGTACTTC. Amino acids: CASNAGTSRETQYF.

The V and J genes are TRBV5-6 and TRBJ1-5; D gene ambiguous. This CDR3 is 17 amino acids long. The V end was cut by 4 bases, the J end by 0 bases, with 17 bases between. Germline CDR1 and CDR2: SGHDT and YYEEEE. The CDR3 loop reads CASSALRGRHSNQPQHF. The DNA for the CDR3 is TGTGCCAGCAGCGCCCTACGTGGGAGACATAGCAATCAGCCCCAGCATTTT.

The table lists this clone with a count of one. The gene calls are TRBV4-3 and TRBJ2-1; 11 bases map to TRBD2. This CDR3 spans 16 amino acids. V lost 0 bases and J lost 4; bases outside the gene matches: 2. Germline V gene sequence: CDR1 LGHNA, CDR2 YSLEER. The CDR3 DNA sequence: TGCGCCAGCAGCCAAGATCTAGCGGGGGGATACAATGAGCAGTTCTTC. Translating gives CASSQDLAGGYNEQFF.

The J gene is TRBJ2-1, the V gene TRBV5-6; TRBD2 matches at 8 bases. Looked up from germline, CDR1 is SGHDT and CDR2 is YYEEEE. J was trimmed by 4 bases and V by 2 bases; bases with no gene match: 5. The CDR3 is 15 residues long. CDR3 nucleotide sequence: TGTGCCAGCAGCTTACCGGGACTAGGGTACAATGAGCAGTTCTTC. It is translated as CASSLPGLGYNEQFF.

This chain links TRBV6-1 with TRBJ1-2; D remains unclear. Deletions cut 4 bases from V and 4 bases from J, with 19 bases between. The CDR3 spans 16 residues. CDR1 is MNHNS and CDR2 is SASEGT in the germline V gene. The CDR3 is CASSGAHKTGIYGYTF. For the CDR3, the DNA is TGTGCCAGCAGTGGAGCCCATAAGACCGGGATCTATGGCTACACCTTC.

The chain carries TRBV5-1 and TRBJ2-1; D is unresolved. V gave up 0 bases and J gave up 4 bases, with 5 bases separating them. This CDR3 is built from 13 residues. Per germline, CDR1 SGHRS and CDR2 YFSETQ. The CDR3, as DNA: TGCGCCAGCAGCTTGGACATTTACAATGAGCAGTTCTTC. Translation: CASSLDIYNEQFF.

V and J are TRBV30 and TRBJ1-3; a weak D match, TRBD1 (5 bases). The CDR3 is 15 amino acids. V was cut by 2 bases and J by 0 bases, with 11 bases left in between. Germline V gene data show CDR1 as GTSNPN and CDR2 as SVGIG (reference sequence). This CDR3 is CAWSRSGNSGNTIYF. CDR3 in DNA: TGTGCCTGGAGTCGCTCAGGGAACTCTGGAAACACCATATATTTT.

The J gene is TRBJ1-1, the V gene TRBV7-2, with a possible D match to TRBD1 (5 bases). This CDR3 spans 19 amino acids. V lost 0 bases and J lost 7, with 27 bases in between. The germline CDR1 and CDR2 sequences are SGHTA and FQGNSA. The CDR3 loop is CASSLAVGTGLLRRGEAFF. The CDR3 region has the DNA TGTGCCAGCAGCTTAGCAGTCGGAACGGGCCTCCTGAGGAGGGGTGAAGCTTTCTTT.

This clone is a singleton in its sample. The chain couples TRBV6-4 to TRBJ2-7, with TRBD1 matching 8 bases. The CDR3 spans 13 residues. Trimming cost V 11 bases and J 0 bases; bases outside gene matches: 6. Per germline, CDR1 MRHNA and CDR2 SNTAGT. This CDR3 is CARGQASSYEQYF. DNA for the CDR3: TGTGCCCGGGGACAGGCCAGCTCCTACGAGCAGTACTTC.

The chain carries TRBV4-1 and TRBJ2-7; 11 positions match TRBD2. The CDR3 loop spans 14 amino acids. The germline V gene encodes CDR1 MGHRA and CDR2 YSYEKL. V lost 4 bases, J lost 2 bases, and 1 base stayed unmatched. Written as DNA, the CDR3 is TGCGCCAGCAGCCCGACTAGCGGGGCCTACGAGCAGTACTTC. Protein: CASSPTSGAYEQYF.

Only one count was recorded for this clone. The chain joins TRBV5-1 to TRBJ2-7; tentatively, D is TRBD1 (6 bases). The CDR3 covers 14 residues. V was trimmed by 3 bases and J by 2 bases, leaving 12 bases between them. The germline gives CDR1 SGHRS, CDR2 YFSETQ. The CDR3 nucleotides are TGCGCCAGCAGCTCCGGACAGCTTACCTACGAGCAGTACTTC. It yields the protein CASSSGQLTYEQYF.

The genes are TRBV28 and TRBJ2-7; 9 positions match TRBD1. This CDR3 contains 15 residues. J gave up 2 bases and V 7 bases, and 9 bases lay outside the gene matches. From germline, CDR1 is MDHEN and CDR2 SYDVKM. In nucleotides, the CDR3 is TGTGCCAGCATTACCCCGGGGACAGGGACCTACGAGCAGTACTTC. Translating gives CASITPGTGTYEQYF.

The chain's CDR3 is CASSLRPSSAVVISPLHF. CDR3 sequence (DNA): TGCGCCAGCAGCTTGCGTCCTAGCTCGGCGGTCGTGATTTCACCCCTCCACTTT. The V and J genes are TRBV5-1 and TRBJ1-6, with no clear D. Trimming left V 1 base short and J 9 bases short, with 23 bases between. This CDR3 is built from 18 residues. Looked up from germline, CDR1 is SGHRS and CDR2 is YFSETQ.

This chain uses TRBV9 with TRBJ2-3; TRBD2 matches 7 bases. With 4 bases clipped from V and 2 bases from J, the junction kept 4 bases outside the gene matches. The CDR3 spans 14 residues. Germline V gene lookup returns CDR1 SGDLS and CDR2 YYNGEE. The CDR3 sequence is CASSPGGSTDTQYF. CDR3 bases: TGTGCCAGCAGCCCGGGGGGTTCCACAGATACGCAGTATTTT.

The rearrangement links TRBV28 to TRBJ1-2, with D unresolved. This CDR3 comprises 12 residues. The V end lost 5 bases, the J end lost 5 bases, and 9 bases lay between the germline ends. Germline assignment: CDR1 MDHEN and CDR2 SYDVKM. Written as DNA, the CDR3 is TGTGCCAGCAGTAGATTAGAGTATGGCTACACCTTC. Protein sequence: CASSRLEYGYTF.

In nucleotides, the CDR3 is TGTGCCAGCAGTGAAGAGGGACAGGGTATCCAGCCCCAGCATTTT. Residues: CASSEEGQGIQPQHF. V is TRBV2 and J is TRBJ1-5, with TRBD1 matching 9 bases. This CDR3 region has 15 residues. With 1 base clipped from V and 7 bases from J, the junction kept 5 bases outside the gene matches. In germline, CDR1 is SNHLY, CDR2 FYNNEI.

The chain carries TRBV11-3 and TRBJ1-3, with D unclear. Germline CDR1 and CDR2: SGHNT and YENEEA. The CDR3 has 15 amino acids. V was trimmed by 5 bases and J by 2 bases, leaving 13 bases between them. The CDR3 loop is CASSPNQLPGNTIYF. As DNA, the CDR3 is TGTGCCAGCAGCCCTAACCAATTACCTGGAAACACCATATATTTT. The full variable domain, its missing parts supplied by reference TRBV11-3 and TRBJ1-3, is EAGVVQSPRYKIIEKKQPVAFWCNPISGHNTLYWYLQNLGQGPELLIRYENEEAVDDSQLPKDRFSAERLKGVDSTLKIQPAELGDSAVYLCASSPNQLPGNTIYFGEGSWLTVV.

The rearrangement uses TRBV5-4 and TRBJ2-1; 12 nucleotides agree with TRBD2. V gave up 5 bases and J gave up 2 bases; unmatched junction bases: 5. CDR1 is SGHNT and CDR2 is YYREEE in the germline V gene (reference sequence). The CDR3 spans 16 residues. The CDR3 DNA reads as TGTGCCAGCAGTAGACTAGCGGGGGCCACCTACAATGAGCAGTTCTTC. Its protein is CASSRLAGATYNEQFF.

The V and J genes are TRBV5-1 and TRBJ2-3, with 8 positions matching TRBD1. CDR1 and CDR2 (germline): SGHRS, YFSETQ. V gave up 5 bases and J gave up 0 bases; unmatched junction bases: 11. The CDR3 is 17 residues long. CDR3 bases: TGCGCCAGCAGACCACCGACAGGGGAGACTAGCACAGATACGCAGTATTTT. Encoded protein: CASRPPTGETSTDTQYF.